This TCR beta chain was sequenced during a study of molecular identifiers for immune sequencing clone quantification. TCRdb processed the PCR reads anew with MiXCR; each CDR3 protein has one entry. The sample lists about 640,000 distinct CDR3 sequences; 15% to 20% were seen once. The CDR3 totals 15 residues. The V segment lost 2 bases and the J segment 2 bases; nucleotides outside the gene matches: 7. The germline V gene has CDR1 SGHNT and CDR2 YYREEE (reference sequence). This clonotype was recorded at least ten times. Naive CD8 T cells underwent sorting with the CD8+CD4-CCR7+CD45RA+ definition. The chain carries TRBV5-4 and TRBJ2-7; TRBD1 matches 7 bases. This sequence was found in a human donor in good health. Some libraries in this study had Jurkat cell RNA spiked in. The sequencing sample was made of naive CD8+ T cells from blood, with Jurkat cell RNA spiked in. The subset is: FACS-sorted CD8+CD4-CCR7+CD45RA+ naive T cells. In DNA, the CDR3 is TGTGCCAGCAGCTTTTTCAGGGGGACCGCCTACGAGCAGTACTTC. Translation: CASSFFRGTAYEQYF. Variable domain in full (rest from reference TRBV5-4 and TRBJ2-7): ETGVTQSPTHLIKTRGQQVTLRCSSQSGHNTVSWYQQALGQGPQFIFQYYREEENGRGNFPPRFSGLQFPNYSSELNVNALELDDSALYLCASSFFRGTAYEQYFGPGTRLTVT.